These 31 T cell receptor beta chains were sequenced from one sample in a study of T cell repertoires in cytomegalovirus infection. TCRdb reprocessed the reads via MiXCR and lists one record per CDR3 protein. This table has about 890,000 distinct CDR3 sequences, less than 40% appearing once. These receptors have no known antigen. Source: cultured CD8+ T cells from PBMCs, taken from culture after CMV antigen stimulation. Every receptor here comes from a human donor in good health (CMV status not recorded). Some clones in this sample may be carry-over from other donors' samples.

This clonotype was detected only a few times. V gene TRBV11-3 combines with J gene TRBJ2-2; a weak D match, TRBD1 (5 bases). Germline CDR1 and CDR2: SGHNT and YENEEA. V lost 1 base, J lost 5 bases, and 11 bases lay in between. This CDR3 contains 15 residues. CDR3 loop: CASSLAGASTGELFF. CDR3 sequence (DNA): TGTGCCAGCAGCTTAGCTGGGGCGTCGACCGGGGAGCTGTTTTTT.

The chain combines TRBV28 with TRBJ2-7; no clear D. The length of the CDR3 is 11 residues. The V gene's germline CDR1 is MDHEN and CDR2 SYDVKM. V was cut by 4 bases and J by 3 bases, with 4 bases left in between. The DNA of the CDR3 is TGTGCCAGCAGTTCGTACTACGAGCAGTACGTC. Its translation is CASSSYYEQYV.

This chain joins TRBV5-4 and TRBJ2-7; the D is unclear. The V and J ends lost 7 bases and 3 bases respectively, with 8 bases between them. CDR3 size: 11 residues. Germline loops: CDR1 SGHNT, CDR2 YYREEE (reference sequence). CDR3 DNA sequence: TGTGCCAGCCATTCGCGCTACGAGCAGTACTTC. Translation gives CASHSRYEQYF. Together with reference TRBV5-4 and TRBJ2-7, the CDR3 gives the full variable domain: ETGVTQSPTHLIKTRGQQVTLRCSSQSGHNTVSWYQQALGQGPQFIFQYYREEENGRGNFPPRFSGLQFPNYSSELNVNALELDDSALYLCASHSRYEQYFGPGTRLTVT.

This clonotype was counted only a few times. The J gene is TRBJ2-1, the V gene TRBV7-6; 7 bases are a match to TRBD2. The CDR3 has 14 amino acids. Germline V CDR1 and CDR2: SGHVS, FNYEAQ. Losses at the gene ends were 5 bases for V and 3 bases for J; bases not matched to a gene: 4. CDR3 protein: CASSTLADYNEQFF. CDR3 DNA sequence: TGTGCCAGCAGCACGCTAGCGGACTACAATGAGCAGTTCTTC.

In this sample, this clonotype turned up a few times. Here the CDR3 DNA reads TGTGCCAGCAGTTACACTAGCGGGGGGGCCCTCGGGGAGCTGTTTTTT. Its translation: CASSYTSGGALGELFF. The J gene is TRBJ2-2, the V gene TRBV6-6; 13 bases match TRBD2. The germline V gene has CDR1 MNHNY and CDR2 SVGAGI (reference sequence). The CDR3 has 16 residues. Germline trimming cut 2 bases from V and 7 bases from J; bases unmatched to any gene: 4.

V gene TRBV5-1 combines with J gene TRBJ1-1; D is uncertain. CDR1 and CDR2 from the germline V gene are SGHRS and YFSETQ. V was shortened by 2 bases and J by 3 bases, with 8 bases between the two germline ends. This CDR3 region has 13 residues. CDR3 in DNA: TGCGCCAGCAGCTTCGGGGTTTACACTGAAGCTTTCTTT. It specifies CASSFGVYTEAFF.

This clonotype was counted between two and nine times. The genes are TRBV7-4 and TRBJ2-3, with 7 nucleotides matching TRBD1. This CDR3 region has 14 residues. Trimming removed 8 bases from V and 4 bases from J; junction bases left unmatched: 9. The germline V gene encodes CDR1 SGHVT and CDR2 SQSDAQ. The CDR3 bases are TGTGCCAGCGACCGCTACAGGGGATCAGATACGCAGTATTTT. Translating gives CASDRYRGSDTQYF. Full variable domain (outside the CDR3, taken from reference TRBV7-4 and TRBJ2-3): GAGVSQSPRYKVAKRGRDVALRCDSISGHVTLYWYRQTLGQGSEVLTYSQSDAQRDKSGRPSGRFSAERPERSVSTLKIQRTEQGDSAVYLCASDRYRGSDTQYFGPGTRLTVL.

This clonotype has only a few counts. The chain recombines TRBV20-1 with TRBJ1-5; a weak D match, TRBD1 (5 bases). The CDR3 is 16 amino acids. The germline V gene has CDR1 DFQATT and CDR2 SNEGSKA (reference sequence). The ends were cut back, 6 bases at V and 2 bases at J, with 20 bases in the middle. CDR3 DNA: TGCAGTGCCGAATGGGTGGAGGGGAGGGGCAATCAGCCCCAGCATTTT. Its protein product is CSAEWVEGRGNQPQHF.

This chain connects TRBV7-9 to TRBJ2-7, with 7 positions matching TRBD2. This CDR3 has 14 residues. The V gene's germline CDR1 is SEHNR and CDR2 FQNEAQ (reference sequence). With 8 bases clipped from V and 1 base from J, the junction kept 8 bases outside the gene matches. The CDR3 region has the DNA TGTGCCAGCGCCGATAGGGGAGGGTCCTACGAGCAGTACGTC. Its protein is CASADRGGSYEQYV.

This clonotype has at least ten counts. The chain is built from TRBV7-2 and TRBJ2-1; 9 nucleotides align to TRBD2. The CDR3 totals 15 residues. Trimming removed 5 bases from V and 6 bases from J; junction bases left unmatched: 8. CDR1 SGHTA and CDR2 FQGNSA come from the germline V gene. CDR3 residues: CASSRQTSGINEQFF. CDR3 bases: TGTGCCAGCAGCCGGCAGACTAGCGGAATCAATGAGCAGTTCTTC.

There are many counts of this clonotype. The genes are TRBV7-6 and TRBJ2-5; 8 bases line up with TRBD2. CDR1 and CDR2 from the germline V gene are SGHVS and FNYEAQ. The V segment lost 0 bases and the J segment 1 base; nucleotides outside the gene matches: 10. This CDR3 is 18 amino acids long. CDR3 loop: CASSLAAGGPRSQETQYF. CDR3 sequence (DNA): TGTGCCAGCAGCTTAGCGGCGGGGGGCCCCCGGTCCCAAGAGACCCAGTACTTC.

This clonotype was seen repeatedly, ten times or more. This chain connects TRBV7-6 to TRBJ2-1, with a tentative D call TRBD2 (6 bases). Between the trimmed V and J ends, which lost 5 bases and 9 bases, there was a span of 14 bases. The germline gives CDR1 SGHVS, CDR2 FNYEAQ. The CDR3 totals 13 residues. CDR3 DNA sequence: TGTGCCAGCAGCCTCTCCGGGGGACGTGAGCAGTTCTTC. This codes for CASSLSGGREQFF.

This chain connects TRBV28 to TRBJ1-1; D gene uncertain. The CDR3 is 13 amino acids. The germline gives CDR1 MDHEN, CDR2 SYDVKM. V was shortened by 4 bases and J by 1 base, with 7 bases between the two germline ends. CDR3 protein: CASSSHRNTEAFF. The CDR3 DNA follows: TGTGCCAGCAGTTCACACAGGAACACTGAAGCTTTCTTT.

This clonotype was seen many times. The rearrangement joins TRBV7-8 to TRBJ2-1, with D uncertain. The V gene lost 1 base and the J gene lost 6 bases, with 16 bases spanning the gap. The CDR3 is made up of 16 amino acids. The V gene's germline CDR1 is SGHVS and CDR2 FQNEAQ. The CDR3 nucleotides read TGTGCCAGCAGCTTAGAAGGAAATTCGCTCGGCAATGAGCAGTTCTTC. Its protein product is CASSLEGNSLGNEQFF.

This clonotype was recorded a few times. V is TRBV6-2 or TRBV6-3 and J is TRBJ2-5, with 7 positions matching TRBD1. The CDR3 has 15 residues. The germline V gene has CDR1 MNHEY and CDR2 SVGEGT. V trimming: 4 bases; J trimming: 0 bases; junction bases outside the gene matches: 5. CDR3 nucleotides: TGTGCCAGCAGTTTACTCGACAGGGACCAAGAGACCCAGTACTTC. Its protein is CASSLLDRDQETQYF.

Ten or more counts support this clonotype. The chain joins TRBV27 to TRBJ2-7; TRBD2 aligns across 9 bases. V lost 8 bases and J lost 4; bases outside the gene matches: 9. This CDR3 has 14 amino acids. Per germline, CDR1 MNHEY and CDR2 SMNVEV (reference sequence). The CDR3 DNA is TGTGCCAGCCGCAACGGACTAGCGTTGTACGAGCAGTACTTC. Protein product: CASRNGLALYEQYF.

The chain combines TRBV4-1 with TRBJ1-1, with TRBD1 matching 9 bases. V trimming: 4 bases; J trimming: 6 bases; junction bases outside the gene matches: 12. This CDR3 is built from 16 residues. The germline V gene has CDR1 MGHRA and CDR2 YSYEKL. This chain's CDR3 is CASSPGQGGFVAEAFF. The CDR3 DNA reads TGCGCCAGCAGCCCGGGACAGGGTGGATTTGTGGCTGAAGCTTTCTTT.

This clonotype turned up a few times. The J gene is TRBJ2-7, the V gene TRBV18; 8 positions agree with TRBD1. CDR1 and CDR2 (germline): KGHSH, LQKENI. V was pared by 0 bases and J by 3 bases, with 13 bases of the junction left unmatched. This CDR3 has 18 residues. CDR3 residues: CASSPPGYRGKGYYEQYV. The CDR3, as DNA: TGTGCCAGCTCACCACCGGGATACAGGGGGAAAGGCTACTACGAGCAGTACGTC.

This clonotype turned up a few times. The rearrangement joins TRBV10-3 to TRBJ2-3; no reliable D call. Trimming cost V 6 bases and J 0 bases, with 7 bases left between them. The CDR3 totals 13 residues. Germline values: CDR1 ENHRY, CDR2 SYGVKD. CDR3 nucleotide sequence: TGTGCCATCAGGACGGAAAGCACAGATACGCAGTATTTT. Amino acid sequence: CAIRTESTDTQYF.

This clonotype was seen only a few times. This chain joins TRBV4-1 and TRBJ1-2; perhaps TRBD1 as D (5 bases). V lost 4 bases and J lost 4, with 13 bases in between. The CDR3 runs to 14 residues. The germline V gene has CDR1 MGHRA and CDR2 YSYEKL. The CDR3 nucleotides read TGCGCCAGCAGCCCGGGTGCGGACACCTATGGCTACACCTTC. Protein: CASSPGADTYGYTF.

This chain uses TRBV19 with TRBJ1-2, with D unclear. CDR3 length equals 12 residues. Germline CDR1 and CDR2: LNHDA and SQIVND (reference sequence). V was cut by 2 bases and J by 4 bases, with 5 bases left in between. CDR3 nucleotide sequence: TGTGCCAGTAGTATACTACCCTATGGCTACACCTTC. Encoded protein: CASSILPYGYTF.

The chain couples TRBV7-4 to TRBJ2-1; the match to TRBD2 covers 12 bases. This CDR3 spans 15 amino acids. CDR1 and CDR2 (germline): SGHVT, SQSDAQ. V trimming: 4 bases; J trimming: 7 bases; junction bases outside the gene matches: 5. CDR3 coding DNA: TGTGCCAGCAGCTACCCTAGCGGGGGGGCGAATGAGCAGTTCTTC. This sequence encodes CASSYPSGGANEQFF.

The genes are TRBV5-4 and TRBJ1-2, with D possibly TRBD1 on 6 matching bases. Germline V gives CDR1 SGHNT, CDR2 YYREEE (reference sequence). Trimming removed 4 bases from V and 6 bases from J, with 13 bases in between. The CDR3 sequence is 13 residues long. The CDR3 protein is CASSGGQPDGYTF. The CDR3 nucleotides are TGTGCCAGCAGCGGAGGACAGCCCGATGGCTACACCTTC.

The table lists this clonotype with a few counts. This chain joins TRBV27 and TRBJ2-3; no clear D gene. V lost 3 bases, J lost 3 bases, and 10 bases lay in between. This CDR3 has 14 amino acids. From germline, CDR1 is MNHEY and CDR2 SMNVEV (reference sequence). The CDR3 reads CASSFLGRTDTQYF. The CDR3 coding sequence is TGTGCCAGCAGTTTCCTAGGAAGGACAGATACGCAGTATTTT.

V usage is TRBV19 and J usage is TRBJ1-5, with no clear D. The CDR3 totals 15 residues. Germline CDR1 reads LNHDA; CDR2 reads SQIVND (reference sequence). The germline V and J ends were trimmed by 1 base and 0 bases, with 7 bases remaining between them. The CDR3 is CASSIGLHSNQPQHF. Written as DNA, the CDR3 is TGTGCCAGTAGTATAGGGCTGCATAGCAATCAGCCCCAGCATTTT.

There are many counts of this clonotype. The chain joins TRBV7-3 to TRBJ2-1; TRBD2 matches 8 bases. CDR3 length: 18 amino acids. Germline V CDR1 and CDR2: SGHTA, FQGTGA. With 5 bases clipped from V and 2 bases from J, the junction kept 14 bases outside the gene matches. The CDR3 reads CASSPQRLATVPYNEQFF. CDR3 sequence (DNA): TGTGCCAGCAGCCCACAGAGACTAGCGACGGTCCCCTACAATGAGCAGTTCTTC.

This clonotype has a handful of counts. The chain joins TRBV6-5 to TRBJ2-2; no clear D. V was trimmed by 5 bases and J by 0 bases, leaving 4 bases between them. Germline assignment: CDR1 MNHEY and CDR2 SVGAGI. The CDR3 is 13 residues long. The CDR3 spells CASSPANTGELFF. Written as DNA, the CDR3 is TGTGCCAGCAGTCCTGCGAACACCGGGGAGCTGTTTTTT.

This clonotype has a handful of counts. The V gene is TRBV12-5, the J gene TRBJ1-2; D unresolved. Deletions cut 1 base from V and 0 bases from J, with 12 bases between. Germline-derived CDR1 and CDR2 are LGHNT and FRNRAP. The CDR3 loop spans 16 amino acids. DNA of the CDR3: TGTGCTAGTGGTTTGGCCTTCCACACCTCTAACTATGGCTACACCTTC. Translated: CASGLAFHTSNYGYTF. The variable domain in full, with the rest retrieved from reference TRBV12-5 and TRBJ1-2, is DARVTQTPRHKVTEMGQEVTMRCQPILGHNTVFWYRQTMMQGLELLAYFRNRAPLDDSGMPKDRFSAEMPDATLATLKIQPSEPRDSAVYFCASGLAFHTSNYGYTFGSGTRLTVV.

A few counts support this clonotype. The rearrangement uses TRBV13 and TRBJ1-1; D unresolved. CDR1 and CDR2 (germline): PRHDT, FYEKMQ (reference sequence). V shed 1 base and J shed 7 bases, with 7 bases lying between them. The CDR3 has 12 residues. The CDR3 loop is CASSLAAGEAFF. The CDR3 region has the DNA TGTGCCAGCAGCTTAGCGGCCGGTGAAGCTTTCTTT.

This clonotype was seen repeatedly, ten times or more. The chain recombines TRBV7-9 with TRBJ2-1; TRBD1 matches 8 bases. CDR1 is SEHNR and CDR2 is FQNEAQ in the germline V gene (reference sequence). The CDR3 has 14 amino acids. The J segment lost 8 bases and the V segment lost 2 bases, leaving 5 bases of the junction unmatched. CDR3 in DNA: TGTGCCAGCAGCTTAAGGACAGGGCAGGATGAGCAGTTCTTC. Its protein is CASSLRTGQDEQFF.

This chain uses TRBV5-1 with TRBJ2-5; D gene uncertain. Germline assignment: CDR1 SGHRS and CDR2 YFSETQ. The CDR3 spans 14 residues. The V end lost 1 base, the J end lost 2 bases, and 9 bases lay between the germline ends. CDR3 amino acids: CASSLWGIQETQYF. Written as DNA, the CDR3 is TGCGCCAGCAGCTTGTGGGGAATACAAGAGACCCAGTACTTC. Full variable domain (missing parts from reference TRBV5-1 and TRBJ2-5): KAGVTQTPRYLIKTRGQQVTLSCSPISGHRSVSWYQQTPGQGLQFLFEYFSETQRNKGNFPGRFSGRQFSNSRSEMNVSTLELGDSALYLCASSLWGIQETQYFGPGTRLLVL.